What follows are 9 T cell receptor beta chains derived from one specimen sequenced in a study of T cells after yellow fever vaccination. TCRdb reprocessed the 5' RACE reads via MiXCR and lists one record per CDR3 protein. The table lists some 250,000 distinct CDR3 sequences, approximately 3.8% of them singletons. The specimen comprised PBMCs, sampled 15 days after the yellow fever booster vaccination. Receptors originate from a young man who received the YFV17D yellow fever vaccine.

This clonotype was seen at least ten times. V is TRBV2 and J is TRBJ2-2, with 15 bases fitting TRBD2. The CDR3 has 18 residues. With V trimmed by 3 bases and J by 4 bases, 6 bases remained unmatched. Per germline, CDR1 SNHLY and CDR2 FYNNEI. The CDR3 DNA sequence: TGTGCCAGCAGTGACCTCGGACTAGCGGGGGGGCCCACCGGGGAGCTGTTTTTT. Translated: CASSDLGLAGGPTGELFF. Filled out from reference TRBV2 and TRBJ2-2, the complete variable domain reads EPEVTQTPSHQVTQMGQEVILRCVPISNHLYFYWYRQILGQKVEFLVSFYNNEISEKSEIFDDQFSVERPDGSNFTLKIRSTKLEDSAMYFCASSDLGLAGGPTGELFFGEGSRLTVL.

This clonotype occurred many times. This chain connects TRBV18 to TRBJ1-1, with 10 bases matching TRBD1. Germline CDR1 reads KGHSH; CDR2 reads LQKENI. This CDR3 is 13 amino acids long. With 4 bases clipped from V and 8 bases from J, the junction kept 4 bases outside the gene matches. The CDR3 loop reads CASSQTGGAEAFF. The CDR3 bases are TGTGCCAGCTCACAGACAGGGGGCGCGGAAGCTTTCTTT.

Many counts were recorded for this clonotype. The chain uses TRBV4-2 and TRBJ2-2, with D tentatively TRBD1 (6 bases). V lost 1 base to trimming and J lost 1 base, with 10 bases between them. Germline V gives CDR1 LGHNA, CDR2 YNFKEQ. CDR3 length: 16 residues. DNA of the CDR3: TGTGCCAGCAGCCAAGTCCCGGGACAGAACACCGGGGAGCTGTTTTTT. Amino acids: CASSQVPGQNTGELFF.

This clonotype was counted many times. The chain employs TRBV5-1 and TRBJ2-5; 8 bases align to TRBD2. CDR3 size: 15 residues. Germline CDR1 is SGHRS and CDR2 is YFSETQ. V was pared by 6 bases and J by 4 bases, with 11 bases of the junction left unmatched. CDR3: CASTPAGGLAETQYF. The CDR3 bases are TGCGCCAGCACCCCGGCGGGGGGCCTGGCAGAGACCCAGTACTTC.

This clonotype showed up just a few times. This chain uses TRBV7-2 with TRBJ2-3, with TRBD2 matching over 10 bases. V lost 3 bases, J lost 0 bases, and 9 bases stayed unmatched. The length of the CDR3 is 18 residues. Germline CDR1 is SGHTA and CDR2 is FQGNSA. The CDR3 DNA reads TGTGCCAGCAGCTTGTTTACTAGCGGGGCAAGTAGCACAGATACGCAGTATTTT. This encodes CASSLFTSGASSTDTQYF.

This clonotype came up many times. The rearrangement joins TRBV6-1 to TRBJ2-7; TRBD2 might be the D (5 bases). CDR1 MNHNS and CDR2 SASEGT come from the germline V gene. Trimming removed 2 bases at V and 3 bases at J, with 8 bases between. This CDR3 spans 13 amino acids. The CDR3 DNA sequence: TGTGCCAGCAGTGAAACGGGATACTACGAGCAGTACGTC. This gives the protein CASSETGYYEQYV.

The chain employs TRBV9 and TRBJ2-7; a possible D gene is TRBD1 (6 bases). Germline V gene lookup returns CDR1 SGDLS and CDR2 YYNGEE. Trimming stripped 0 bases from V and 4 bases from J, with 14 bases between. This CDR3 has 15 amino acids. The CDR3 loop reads CASSVGYGGWYEQYF. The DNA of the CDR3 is TGTGCCAGCAGCGTAGGATATGGGGGCTGGTACGAGCAGTACTTC.

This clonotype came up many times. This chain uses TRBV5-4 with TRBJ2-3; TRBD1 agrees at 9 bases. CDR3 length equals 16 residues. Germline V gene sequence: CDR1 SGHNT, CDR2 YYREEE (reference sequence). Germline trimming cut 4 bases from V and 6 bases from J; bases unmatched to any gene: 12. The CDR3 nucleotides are TGTGCCAGCAGCCCGGGACAGGGTGCACTGCGGGATACGCAGTATTTT. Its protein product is CASSPGQGALRDTQYF.

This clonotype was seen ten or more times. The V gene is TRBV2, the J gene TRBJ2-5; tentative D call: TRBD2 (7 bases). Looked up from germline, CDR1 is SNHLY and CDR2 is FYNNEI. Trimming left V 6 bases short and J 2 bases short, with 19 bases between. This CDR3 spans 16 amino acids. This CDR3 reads CASRASLGGLQETQYF. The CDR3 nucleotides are TGTGCCAGCAGAGCCTCTCTCGGGGGGCTTCAAGAGACCCAGTACTTC.